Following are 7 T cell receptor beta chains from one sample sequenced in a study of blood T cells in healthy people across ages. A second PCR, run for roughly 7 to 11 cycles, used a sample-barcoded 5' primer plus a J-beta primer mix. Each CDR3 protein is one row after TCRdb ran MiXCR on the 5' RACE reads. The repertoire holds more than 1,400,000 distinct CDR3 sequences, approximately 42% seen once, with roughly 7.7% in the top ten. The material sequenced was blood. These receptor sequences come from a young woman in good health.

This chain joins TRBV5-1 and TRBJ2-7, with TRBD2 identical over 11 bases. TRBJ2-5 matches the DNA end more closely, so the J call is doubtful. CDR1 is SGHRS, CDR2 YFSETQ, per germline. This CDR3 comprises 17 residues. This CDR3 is CASSLGRLAGNMETQYF. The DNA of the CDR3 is TGCGCCAGCAGCTTAGGGCGACTAGCGGGAAACATGGAGACCCAGTACTTC.

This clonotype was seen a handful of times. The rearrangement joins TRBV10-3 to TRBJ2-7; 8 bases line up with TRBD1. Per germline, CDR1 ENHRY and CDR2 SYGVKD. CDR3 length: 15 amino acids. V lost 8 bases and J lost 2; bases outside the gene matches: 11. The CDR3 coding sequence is TGTGCCATCTTAGGGGGGCGGGACAGGCCCTACGAGCAGTACTTC. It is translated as CAILGGRDRPYEQYF.

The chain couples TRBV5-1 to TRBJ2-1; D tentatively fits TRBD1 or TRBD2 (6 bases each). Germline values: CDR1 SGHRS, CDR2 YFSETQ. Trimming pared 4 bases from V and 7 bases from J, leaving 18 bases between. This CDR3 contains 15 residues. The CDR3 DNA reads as TGCGCCAGCAGCACAGGACAACAAGGGGGGAATGAGCAGTTCTTC. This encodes CASSTGQQGGNEQFF. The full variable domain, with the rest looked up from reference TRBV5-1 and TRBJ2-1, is KAGVTQTPRYLIKTRGQQVTLSCSPISGHRSVSWYQQTPGQGLQFLFEYFSETQRNKGNFPGRFSGRQFSNSRSEMNVSTLELGDSALYLCASSTGQQGGNEQFFGPGTRLTVL.

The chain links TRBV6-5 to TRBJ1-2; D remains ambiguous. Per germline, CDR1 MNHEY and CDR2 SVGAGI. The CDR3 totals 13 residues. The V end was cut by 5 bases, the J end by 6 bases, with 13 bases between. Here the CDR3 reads CASSDVGQDGYTF. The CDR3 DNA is TGTGCCAGCAGTGACGTGGGCCAGGATGGCTACACCTTC.

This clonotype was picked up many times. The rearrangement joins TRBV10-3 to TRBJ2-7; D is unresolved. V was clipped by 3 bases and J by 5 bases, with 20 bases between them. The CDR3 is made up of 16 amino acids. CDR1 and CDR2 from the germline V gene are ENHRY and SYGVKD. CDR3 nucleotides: TGTGCCATCAGTGACCTTTGGAAGAGGATGACCCACGAGCAGTACTTC. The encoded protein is CAISDLWKRMTHEQYF.

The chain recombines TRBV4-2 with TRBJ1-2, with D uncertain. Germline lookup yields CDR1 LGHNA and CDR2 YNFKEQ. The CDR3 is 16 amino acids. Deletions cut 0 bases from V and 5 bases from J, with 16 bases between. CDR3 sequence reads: CASSQDFEGFPYGYTF. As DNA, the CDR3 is TGTGCCAGCAGCCAAGATTTCGAGGGATTTCCATATGGCTACACCTTC.

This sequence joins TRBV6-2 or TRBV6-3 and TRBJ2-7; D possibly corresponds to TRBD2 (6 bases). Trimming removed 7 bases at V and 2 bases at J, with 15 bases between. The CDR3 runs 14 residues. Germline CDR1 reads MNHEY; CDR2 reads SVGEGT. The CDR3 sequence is CASKTGGGTYEQYF. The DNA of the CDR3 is TGTGCCAGCAAAACCGGCGGAGGGACCTACGAGCAGTACTTC.